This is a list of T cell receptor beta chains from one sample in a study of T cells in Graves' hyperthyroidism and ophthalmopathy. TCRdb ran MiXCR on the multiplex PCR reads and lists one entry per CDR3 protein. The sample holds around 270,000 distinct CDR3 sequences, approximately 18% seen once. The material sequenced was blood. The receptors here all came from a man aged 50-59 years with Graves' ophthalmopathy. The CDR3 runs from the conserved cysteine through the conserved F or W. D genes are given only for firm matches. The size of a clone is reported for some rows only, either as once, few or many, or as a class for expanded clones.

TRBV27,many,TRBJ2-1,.,TGTGCCATCGCTGGGGCCTCACACAATGAGCAGTTCTTC,CAIAGASHNEQFF
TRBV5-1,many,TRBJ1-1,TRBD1,TGCGCCAGCAGCTTGAGCCCCGGGACAGGGAACACTGAAGCTTTCTTT,CASSLSPGTGNTEAFF
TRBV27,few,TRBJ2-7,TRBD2,TGTGCCAGCAGTACGTTAGGACTAGCGGGAAGCTTGAACGAGCAGTACTTC,CASSTLGLAGSLNEQYF
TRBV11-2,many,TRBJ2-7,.,TGTGCCAGCAGCCCCCAGGGGGGAGACAGGCGTCCCTACGAGCAGTACTTC,CASSPQGGDRRPYEQYF
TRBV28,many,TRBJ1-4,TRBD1,TGTGCCAGCAGTTTACGGGGGACAGGGGGTGAAAAACTGTTTTTT,CASSLRGTGGEKLFF
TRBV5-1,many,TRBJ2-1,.,TGCGCCAGCAGCATGGCTACTTGGGACACCCGACGTGAGCAGTTCTTC,CASSMATWDTRREQFF
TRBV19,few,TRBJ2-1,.,TGTGCCAGTAGTTCCCTTTATGGTAGCGGACTCTACAATGAGCAGTTCTTC,CASSSLYGSGLYNEQFF
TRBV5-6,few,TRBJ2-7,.,TGTGCCAGTACCAGGGCCTACGAGCAGTACTTC,CASTRAYEQYF
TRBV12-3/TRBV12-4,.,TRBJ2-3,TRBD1,TGTGCCAGCAGTTTAGCACAGGGGTTCACAGATACGCAGTATTTT,CASSLAQGFTDTQYF
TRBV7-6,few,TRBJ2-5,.,TGTGCCAGCAGCCAACCTCGGGAAGAGACCCAGTACTTC,CASSQPREETQYF
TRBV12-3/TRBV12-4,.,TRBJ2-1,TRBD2,TGTGCCAGCGGTCCTAGCGGGAGGAGCTCCTACAATGAGCAGTTCTTC,CASGPSGRSSYNEQFF
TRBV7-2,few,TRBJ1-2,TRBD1,TGTGCCAGCAACGAACAGGGGGCTAACTATGGCTACACCTTC,CASNEQGANYGYTF
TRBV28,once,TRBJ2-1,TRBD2,TGTGCCAGCTCGCTAGCGGGAGGGCCGCAGAATGAGCAGTTCTTC,CASSLAGGPQNEQFF
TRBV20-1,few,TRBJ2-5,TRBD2,TGCAGTGCTACGGGACTAGCGGCCTCGATCGGGTACTTC,CSATGLAASIGYF
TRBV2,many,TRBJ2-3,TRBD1,TGTGCCAGCAGTGCCGACAGGGGAAGCACAGATACGCAGTATTTT,CASSADRGSTDTQYF
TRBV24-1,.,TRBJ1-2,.,TGTGCCACCAGTGATGTAGGAGGGATTAGTGGCTACACCTTC,CATSDVGGISGYTF
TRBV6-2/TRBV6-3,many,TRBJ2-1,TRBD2,TGTGCCAGCACAGTGGCGGGGGGCGGTGAGCAGTTCTTC,CASTVAGGGEQFF
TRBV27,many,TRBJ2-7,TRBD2,TGTGCCAGCAGTCTTCTAGCGGGAGGGCCGGGGGAGCAGTACTTC,CASSLLAGGPGEQYF
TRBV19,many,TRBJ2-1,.,TGTGCCAGTAGTTTGGACTGGAAGACCGATTCAGAGCAGTTCTTC,CASSLDWKTDSEQFF
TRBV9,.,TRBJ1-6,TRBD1,TGTGCCAGCAGCGTAGGAGACAGGGGTTCACCCCTCCACTTT,CASSVGDRGSPLHF
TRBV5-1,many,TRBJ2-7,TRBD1,TGCGCCAGCAGTTCCCCCATCGATTGGGACAGCTCCTACGAGCAGTACTTC,CASSSPIDWDSSYEQYF
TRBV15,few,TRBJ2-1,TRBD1,TGTGCCACCAGAAGGGACAGGGGGCTCAACAATGAGCAGTTCTTC,CATRRDRGLNNEQFF
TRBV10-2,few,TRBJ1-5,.,TGCGCCAGCAGTGAGAGGAGTCAGCCCCAGCATTTT,CASSERSQPQHF
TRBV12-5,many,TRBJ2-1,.,TGTGCTAGTGCGAGAAGCGCCAACGGAGGTGAGCAGTTCTTC,CASARSANGGEQFF
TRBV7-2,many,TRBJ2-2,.,TGTGCCAGCAGCTTCCCCGTATACCGGGGCACCGGGGAGCTGTTTTTT,CASSFPVYRGTGELFF
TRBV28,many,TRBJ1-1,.,TGTGCCAGCGCCCCGGGTAAGCGGGACACACTATTGAACACTGAAGCTTTCTTT,CASAPGKRDTLLNTEAFF
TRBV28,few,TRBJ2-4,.,TGTGCCAGCAGTACTACCACAAACATTCAGTACTTC,CASSTTTNIQYF
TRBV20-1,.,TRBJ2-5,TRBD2,TGCAGTGCTCAACTAGCGGGAGCAGAGACCCAGTACTTC,CSAQLAGAETQYF
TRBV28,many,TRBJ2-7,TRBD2,TGTGCCAGCCAGATTAGCGGGAGGGCCTACGAGCAGTACTTC,CASQISGRAYEQYF
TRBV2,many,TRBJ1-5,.,TGTGCCAGCAGTGAAAGAGGGACCAGCAATCAGCCCCAGCATTTT,CASSERGTSNQPQHF
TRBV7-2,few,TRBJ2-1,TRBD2,TGTGCCAGCAGCTCGACTAGCATAGGTAATGAGCAGTTCTTC,CASSSTSIGNEQFF
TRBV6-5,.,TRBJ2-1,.,TGTGCCAGCAGTAACCCGAGTGAGCAGTTCTTC,CASSNPSEQFF
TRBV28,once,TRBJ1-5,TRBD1,TGTGCCAGCAGGAATGGACAGGGCCCGGGGGAGCCCCAGCATTTT,CASRNGQGPGEPQHF
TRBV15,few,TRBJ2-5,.,TGTGCCACCAGCAGAGATTTGGGACCGGTCGAGACCCAGTACTTC,CATSRDLGPVETQYF
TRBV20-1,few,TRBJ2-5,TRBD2,TGCAGTGCCCTAACTAGCGGGAGGTTGGAGACCCAGTACTTC,CSALTSGRLETQYF
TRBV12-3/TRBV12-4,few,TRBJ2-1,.,TGTGCCAGCAGTTTAGGGCGGGGGCTAGGGGTCTACAATGAGCAGTTCTTC,CASSLGRGLGVYNEQFF
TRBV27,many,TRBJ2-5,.,TGTGCCAGCAGTTTTGAAGGGGGGAGGCAAGAGACCCAGTACTTC,CASSFEGGRQETQYF
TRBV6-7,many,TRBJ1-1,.,TGTGCCAGCAGTCCTCAGGACAGCATGAACACTGAAGCTTTCTTT,CASSPQDSMNTEAFF
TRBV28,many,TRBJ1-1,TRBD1,TGTGCCACCCTCGAGACAGGGGGTGAAGCTTTCTTT,CATLETGGEAFF
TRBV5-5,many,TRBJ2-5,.,TGTGCCAGCAGCGCCGGTGGATCCCAAGAGACCCAGTACTTC,CASSAGGSQETQYF
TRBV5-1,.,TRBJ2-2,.,TGCGCCAGCAGGCCTACGGCAGGGCAGAGGGAGCTGTTTTTT,CASRPTAGQRELFF
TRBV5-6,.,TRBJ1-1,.,TGTGCCAGCAGCGGGTTTGCGGGGGGATATACTGAAGCTTTCTTT,CASSGFAGGYTEAFF
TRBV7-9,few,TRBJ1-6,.,TGTGCCAGCAGCCGCGGGGGAGGGATCCCGCCGGTTAATTCACCCCTCCACTTT,CASSRGGGIPPVNSPLHF